These 21 T cell receptor beta chains were sequenced from one sample in a study of technical replicates of blood from several donors. TCRdb keeps only in-frame clones here, not all; method: immunoSEQ multiplex PCR. The sample holds approximately 81,000 clones, approximately 75% seen once. Sequences were obtained from PBMCs. These receptors came from a human donor in good health. Some clones in this sample may be carry-over from other donors' samples.

The chain links TRBV5-1 to TRBJ1-4; 7 bases match TRBD1. Germline values: CDR1 SGHRS, CDR2 YFSETQ. There are 14 residues in the CDR3. With 4 bases clipped from V and 4 bases from J, the junction kept 4 bases outside the gene matches. The CDR3 DNA is TGCGCCAGCAGCCCAGGGGGAAATAATGAAAAACTGTTTTTT. Amino acids: CASSPGGNNEKLFF.

This clone was counted ten times or more. The chain is built from TRBV30 and TRBJ1-1, with a possible D match to TRBD1 (5 bases). Germline V gene sequence: CDR1 GTSNPN, CDR2 SVGIG (reference sequence). Trimming left V 1 base short and J 6 bases short, with 12 bases between. This CDR3 is built from 13 residues. DNA for the CDR3: TGTGCCTGGAGTGGGGGCCCCCGGGCTGAAGCTTTCTTT. Translation gives CAWSGGPRAEAFF. The whole variable domain, remainder taken from reference TRBV30 and TRBJ1-1, is SQTIHQWPATLVQPVGSPLSLECTVEGTSNPNLYWYRQAAGRGLQLLFYSVGIGQISSEVPQNLSASRPQDRQFILSSKKLLLSDSGFYLCAWSGGPRAEAFFGQGTRLTVV.

The chain has TRBV15 and TRBJ2-3, with 11 bases matching TRBD2. This CDR3 region has 18 residues. V shed 6 bases, J shed 6 bases, and the junction held 17 bases outside the gene matches. Germline CDR1 reads LNHNV; CDR2 reads YYDKDF (reference sequence). The DNA for the CDR3 is TGTGCCACCAGTCCAGGAGGGGGACTAGCGGACCATTGGGATACGCAGTATTTT. As protein: CATSPGGGLADHWDTQYF.

The chain links TRBV5-4 to TRBJ2-5; TRBD2 might be the D (5 bases). Per the germline V gene, CDR1 is SGHNT and CDR2 is YYREEE (reference sequence). CDR3 length: 12 residues. V was pared by 3 bases and J by 4 bases, with 7 bases between. The CDR3 DNA reads as TGTGCCAGCAGCTGGGAGTTAGAGACCCAGTACTTC. Its translation is CASSWELETQYF. Full variable domain (rest looked up from reference TRBV5-4 and TRBJ2-5): ETGVTQSPTHLIKTRGQQVTLRCSSQSGHNTVSWYQQALGQGPQFIFQYYREEENGRGNFPPRFSGLQFPNYSSELNVNALELDDSALYLCASSWELETQYFGPGTRLLVL.

This clone was counted between two and nine times. The rearrangement uses TRBV6-6 and TRBJ2-5, with 9 bases fitting TRBD1. Trimming took 7 bases from V and 4 from J; bases not matched to a gene: 13. The CDR3 has 16 residues. Germline loops: CDR1 MNHNY, CDR2 SVGAGI (reference sequence). The CDR3 sequence is CASTLGQGTGGETQYF. As DNA, the CDR3 is TGTGCCAGCACCTTGGGACAGGGAACCGGTGGAGAGACCCAGTACTTC.

This chain joins TRBV7-2 and TRBJ2-1; TRBD2 aligns across 8 bases. With V trimmed by 5 bases and J by 2 bases, 11 bases remained unmatched. This CDR3 region has 17 residues. Germline CDR1 SGHTA, CDR2 FQGNSA. CDR3 amino acids: CASSPQGGSGTYNEQFF. CDR3 DNA: TGTGCCAGCAGCCCCCAGGGTGGTAGCGGGACCTACAATGAGCAGTTCTTC.

V and J are TRBV13 and TRBJ2-5; D is possibly TRBD1 (6 bases). Trimming removed 5 bases at V and 4 bases at J, with 17 bases between. This CDR3 is 15 amino acids long. Germline CDR1 reads PRHDT; CDR2 reads FYEKMQ (reference sequence). The CDR3 DNA is TGTGCCAGCAGCGTACAGGGTGAGTGGCGAGAGACCCAGTACTTC. Its translation is CASSVQGEWRETQYF.

The chain carries TRBV30 and TRBJ1-1; TRBD1 aligns across 11 bases. CDR3 size: 13 residues. Trimming took 3 bases from V and 5 from J; bases not matched to a gene: 2. Germline assignment: CDR1 GTSNPN and CDR2 SVGIG (reference sequence). The CDR3 spells CAWRDRGLTEAFF. In DNA, the CDR3 is TGTGCCTGGAGGGACAGGGGGCTGACTGAAGCTTTCTTT.

V usage is TRBV30 and J usage is TRBJ1-1; TRBD1 might be the D (6 bases). The CDR3 is 13 amino acids. CDR1 and CDR2 from the germline V gene are GTSNPN and SVGIG (reference sequence). V was trimmed by 4 bases and J by 5 bases, leaving 14 bases between them. This CDR3 is CAWKAGEETEAFF. The CDR3 DNA reads TGTGCCTGGAAGGCAGGGGAAGAAACTGAAGCTTTCTTT.

The chain uses TRBV9 and TRBJ2-5; 10 nucleotides align to TRBD1. The V and J ends lost 4 bases and 5 bases, in that order; junction bases with no gene match: 14. The CDR3 runs 17 residues. Germline-derived CDR1 and CDR2 are SGDLS and YYNGEE. DNA for the CDR3: TGTGCCAGCAGCCCCGGTGGGGGACAGGGGACCCGGGAGACCCAGTACTTC. Protein product: CASSPGGGQGTRETQYF.

DNA of the CDR3: TGCGCCAGCAGGCCATTGGGGGCGAGCTCCTACGAGCAGTACTTC. This encodes CASRPLGASSYEQYF. This sequence joins TRBV23-1 and TRBJ2-7; D possibly corresponds to TRBD1 (6 bases). TRBV23-1 is an ORF, with its function uncertain. With 6 bases removed from V and 0 bases from J, the gap between germline ends came to 15 bases. The CDR3 spans 15 residues.

V usage is TRBV2 and J usage is TRBJ2-7; possible D gene TRBD1, 5 bases. Trimming removed 1 base at V and 6 bases at J, with 13 bases between. The germline V gene has CDR1 SNHLY and CDR2 FYNNEI. This CDR3 comprises 14 residues. CDR3: CASSEGRAQGEQYF. CDR3 coding DNA: TGTGCCAGCAGTGAAGGCAGGGCCCAGGGCGAGCAGTACTTC.

This clone was observed a handful of times. The chain couples TRBV6-5 to TRBJ1-1, with D tentatively TRBD1 (6 bases). Germline V gene lookup returns CDR1 MNHEY and CDR2 SVGAGI. The CDR3 sequence is 15 residues long. Trimming pared 5 bases from V and 0 bases from J, leaving 13 bases between. This chain's CDR3 is CASSINRVMNTEAFF. The CDR3 DNA reads TGTGCCAGCAGTATAAACAGGGTAATGAACACTGAAGCTTTCTTT.

This clone was found a few times. This chain connects TRBV30 to TRBJ1-1; D is possibly TRBD1 (6 bases). V lost 3 bases and J 9 bases, leaving 14 bases between the germline ends. The CDR3 runs 12 residues. CDR1 GTSNPN and CDR2 SVGIG come from the germline V gene (reference sequence). The CDR3 here is CAWSPERDKAFF. The CDR3 region has the DNA TGTGCCTGGAGCCCTGAGCGGGACAAAGCTTTCTTT.

This sequence joins TRBV10-3 and TRBJ2-1; 8 bases line up with TRBD1. The V segment lost 3 bases and the J segment 4 bases; nucleotides outside the gene matches: 5. The germline V gene encodes CDR1 ENHRY and CDR2 SYGVKD. CDR3 length: 15 residues. CDR3 protein: CAISDSRTGYNEQFF. CDR3 coding DNA: TGTGCCATCAGTGATTCTAGGACAGGGTACAATGAGCAGTTCTTC.

This chain links TRBV10-3 with TRBJ1-2; TRBD1 is a possible D gene (5 bases). Germline loops: CDR1 ENHRY, CDR2 SYGVKD. The CDR3 loop spans 17 amino acids. Trimming took off 4 bases at V and 3 bases at J, with 21 bases between the two ends. The CDR3 reads CAISGGRYSTLDYGYTF. The DNA for the CDR3 is TGTGCCATCAGTGGGGGCAGGTATTCGACCCTCGACTATGGCTACACCTTC.

This clone is labeled medium-sized (0.01 to 0.1%). CDR3 loop: CASSMYRYYNSPLHF. The CDR3 DNA reads TGTGCCAGCAGCATGTACAGATACTATAATTCACCCCTCCACTTT. The rearrangement joins TRBV7-9 to TRBJ1-6; no clear D. V was pared by 5 bases and J by 3 bases, with 11 bases between. The CDR3 covers 15 residues. Looked up from germline, CDR1 is SEHNR and CDR2 is FQNEAQ (reference sequence).

The chain couples TRBV25-1 to TRBJ1-5; 8 positions match TRBD1. CDR1 and CDR2 from the germline V gene are MGHDK and SYGVNS. V lost 4 bases and J lost 4; bases outside the gene matches: 3. The CDR3 has 14 amino acids. CDR3 protein: CASSGTGMNQPQHF. CDR3 DNA: TGTGCCAGCAGTGGGACAGGGATGAATCAGCCCCAGCATTTT.

The rearrangement links TRBV29-1 to TRBJ1-1, with D unresolved. With 4 bases removed from V and 1 base from J, the gap between germline ends came to 13 bases. CDR3 length equals 14 residues. Germline V gene lookup returns CDR1 SQVTM and CDR2 ANQGSEA. The CDR3 region has the DNA TGCAGCGTTGTAGTACCGGGAGGGAACACTGAAGCTTTCTTT. It encodes CSVVVPGGNTEAFF.

The chain employs TRBV6-4 and TRBJ1-2, with D possibly matching TRBD1 (6 bases). Trimming pared 6 bases from V and 1 base from J, leaving 12 bases between. CDR3 length equals 14 residues. CDR1 is MRHNA, CDR2 SNTAGT, per germline. Here the CDR3 reads CASSPGTNNYGYTF. DNA for the CDR3: TGTGCCAGCAGCCCCGGGACAAATAACTATGGCTACACCTTC.

V gene TRBV9 combines with J gene TRBJ2-3; 7 bases are shared with TRBD1. CDR3 length: 13 residues. Germline-derived CDR1 and CDR2 are SGDLS and YYNGEE. The V gene end was trimmed by 4 bases and the J gene end by 4 bases; junction bases not matched to a gene: 3. The CDR3 DNA follows: TGTGCCAGCAGCCGGGACAGCCCAGATACGCAGTATTTT. It translates to CASSRDSPDTQYF. The full variable domain, rest sourced from reference TRBV9 and TRBJ2-3, is DSGVTQTPKHLITATGQRVTLRCSPRSGDLSVYWYQQSLDQGLQFLIQYYNGEERAKGNILERFSAQQFPDLHSELNLSSLELGDSALYFCASSRDSPDTQYFGPGTRLTVL.